This T cell receptor beta chain appears in the sequencing data of a study of T cell responses to AZD1222 COVID-19 vaccine. This clone was detected a few times. The germline V and J ends were trimmed by 10 bases and 0 bases, with 16 bases remaining between them. The CDR3 totals 14 residues. Looked up from germline, CDR1 is SNHLY and CDR2 is FYNNEI. Method: immunoSEQ multiplex PCR; TCRdb's copy keeps in-frame clones and lacks some. The top ten clones hold about 1.4% of a sample with around 120,000 clones, around 91% of them seen once. This specimen was peripheral blood, taken 28 days after the second AZD1222 dose. The genes are TRBV2 and TRBJ2-7; D unclear. The sequence derives from an adult who received the AZD1222 COVID-19 vaccine. The CDR3 bases are TGTGCCACGACCCTGGACGGAAGCTCCTACGAGCAGTACTTC. This encodes CATTLDGSSYEQYF.